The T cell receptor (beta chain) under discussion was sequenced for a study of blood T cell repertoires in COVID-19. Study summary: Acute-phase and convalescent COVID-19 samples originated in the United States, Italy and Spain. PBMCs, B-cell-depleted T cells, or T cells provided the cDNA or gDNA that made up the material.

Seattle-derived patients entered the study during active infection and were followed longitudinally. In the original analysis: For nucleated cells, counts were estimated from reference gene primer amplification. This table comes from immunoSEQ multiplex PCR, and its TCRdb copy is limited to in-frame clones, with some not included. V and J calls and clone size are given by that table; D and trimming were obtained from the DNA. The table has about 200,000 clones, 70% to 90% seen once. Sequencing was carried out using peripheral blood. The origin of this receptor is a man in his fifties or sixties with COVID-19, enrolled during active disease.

Written as DNA, the CDR3 is TGTGCCAGCAGCGTAGTTGGAGTGAAAGATACGCAGTATTTT. This sequence encodes CASSVVGVKDTQYF. The V call is TRBV9, the J call TRBJ2-3; D gene ambiguous. Trimming shortened V by 0 bases and J by 5 bases, and 10 bases separated the two germline ends. Germline assignment: CDR1 SGDLS and CDR2 YYNGEE. The CDR3 spans 14 residues.